Listed here are 4 T cell receptor beta chains from one sample, sequenced in a study of Graves' ophthalmopathy and Graves' hyperthyroidism. Beta-chain TCR CDR3 regions were amplified from RNA transcripts. An opening RT-PCR round employed HTBI primers and preceded a second-round multiplex PCR. Using its own MiXCR run on the multiplex PCR reads, TCRdb lists one record per CDR3 protein. The sample has hundreds of thousands of distinct CDR3 sequences, more than 20% seen once; the top ten hold around 3.1%. Sequencing used peripheral blood. All receptors derive from a woman aged 18-30 years with stable Graves' hyperthyroidism.

This clonotype has at least ten counts. V usage is TRBV6-1 and J usage is TRBJ2-2, with 8 nucleotides matching TRBD1. V lost 4 bases to trimming and J lost 5 bases; unmatched junction nucleotides: 6. Germline-derived CDR1 and CDR2 are MNHNS and SASEGT. The CDR3 runs to 15 residues. CDR3 in DNA: TGTGCCAGCAGTGTCCGGACAGGGTGGACCGGGGAGCTGTTTTTT. It translates to CASSVRTGWTGELFF.

This clonotype was seen repeatedly, ten times or more. The J gene is TRBJ2-2, the V gene TRBV20-1, with TRBD2 matching over 7 bases. CDR3 length: 16 residues. Looked up from germline, CDR1 is DFQATT and CDR2 is SNEGSKA (reference sequence). V lost 1 base to trimming and J lost 2 bases; unmatched junction nucleotides: 7. The CDR3 nucleotides are TGCAGTGCTAGAGGGCTCCGGGACTACAACACCGGGGAGCTGTTTTTT. Translating gives CSARGLRDYNTGELFF.

About this clonotype: This may stem from a read error, because a much larger clone lies one nucleotide away. Since the CDR3 does not end with the conserved phenylalanine or tryptophan, this likely comes from a read error. The chain links TRBV29-1 to TRBJ1-2; D is undetermined. The CDR3 totals 12 residues. Germline V CDR1 and CDR2: SQVTM, ANQGSEA. V dropped 3 bases and J dropped 7 bases, with 12 bases sitting between them. The CDR3: CSVDPPVGGYTL. CDR3 nucleotides: TGCAGCGTTGACCCACCCGTGGGTGGCTACACCCTC.

In regard to this clonotype: A junction end diverges from the germline sequence, so it may reflect a read error. This chain uses TRBV7-2 with TRBJ2-5; D unclear. This CDR3 contains 12 residues. Looked up from germline, CDR1 is SGHTA and CDR2 is FQGNSA. The DNA of the CDR3 is TGTGCCAGCAGCTTAGCGCTCGAGATCCAGTACTTC. Amino acids: CASSLALEIQYF.